What follows describes a single TCR beta chain. Its target is unknown. This entry is derived from a study of lymphopenia after photon versus proton radiotherapy. Assay: immunoSEQ multiplex PCR; the TCRdb copy retains only in-frame clones and omits some. The table has tens of thousands of clones, about 86% seen once. Study results and caveats: Photon-treated patients lost naive T cells and TCR diversity; proton-treated stayed stable. Only patients who died were analyzed for survival; proton advantage is unproven. After lymphocyte nadir, photon-treated repertoires showed oligoclonal expansion, especially CD8+ Temra.

The TCR sequence derives from a woman between 65 and 79 years old with pancreatic cancer. Some clones in this sample may be carry-over from other donors' samples. Material: peripheral blood, obtained from a patient treated with proton-based radiotherapy.

The CDR3 DNA sequence: TGTGCCAGCAGTTCACAGAGCACAGATACGCAGTATTTT. Encoded protein: CASSSQSTDTQYF. This sequence joins TRBV11-3 and TRBJ2-3; D uncertain. The ends were cut back, 6 bases at V and 0 bases at J, with 7 bases in the middle. Looked up from germline, CDR1 is SGHNT and CDR2 is YENEEA. This CDR3 contains 13 residues.